These T cell receptor beta chains were read from a single sample in a study of cytomegalovirus exposure and HLA in healthy donors. The assay was immunoSEQ multiplex PCR, and TCRdb's table has in-frame clones only and misses some. The data show about 82,000 clones, over 85% seen once. Sequencing was carried out using PBMCs. The receptors were sampled from a woman between 18 and 29 years old in good health and CMV-seronegative. Each CDR3 is given with its conserved first and last residue. A D gene is named only where the DNA matches it firmly. Clone size is given for some rows only: seen once, a few or many times, or a class if the clone is expanded.

d_call	clone_size	v_call	j_call	cdr3_aa	cdr3_nt
TRBD1	NA	TRBV7-2	TRBJ2-5	CASSPPGQGVGETQYF	TGTGCCAGCAGCCCTCCGGGACAGGGGGTGGGGGAGACCCAGTACTTC
TRBD1	NA	TRBV4-3	TRBJ1-4	CASSQDRQGGEKLFF	TGCGCCAGCAGCCAAGATCGACAGGGTGGCGAAAAACTGTTTTTT
NA	NA	TRBV9	TRBJ1-4	CASSAGHSPTNEKLFF	TGTGCCAGCAGCGCCGGTCACTCCCCAACTAATGAAAAACTGTTTTTT
NA	NA	TRBV5-1	TRBJ1-6	CASSSFRIGNSPLHF	TGCGCCAGCAGTTCGTTCAGGATTGGGAATTCACCCCTCCACTTT
TRBD2	NA	TRBV28	TRBJ2-7	CASTSGSYEQYF	TGTGCCAGCACGAGCGGGAGCTACGAGCAGTACTTC
NA	NA	TRBV14	TRBJ2-7	CASSHAGRLGYEQYF	TGTGCCAGCAGCCACGCCGGACGACTAGGCTACGAGCAGTACTTC
TRBD2	NA	TRBV5-1	TRBJ2-3	CASSLGLAGGDTQYF	TGCGCCAGCAGCTTGGGACTAGCGGGAGGTGATACGCAGTATTTT
TRBD2	NA	TRBV27	TRBJ2-1	CASTLAANNEQFF	TGTGCCAGCACGCTAGCGGCTAACAATGAGCAGTTCTTC
NA	NA	TRBV28	TRBJ2-7	CASSEGRTVTYEQYF	TGTGCCAGCAGTGAAGGCCGGACAGTAACCTACGAGCAGTACTTC
TRBD1	once	TRBV5-1	TRBJ1-6	CASSSASTGAASYNSPLHF	TGCGCCAGCAGCTCGGCAAGTACAGGGGCCGCGTCTTATAATTCACCCCTCCACTTT
NA	NA	TRBV7-8	TRBJ1-2	CASSLSRAAGYTF	TGTGCCAGCAGCTTATCCAGGGCGGCTGGCTACACCTTC
TRBD2	NA	TRBV28	TRBJ2-7	CASSVSGTLSYEQYF	TGTGCCAGCAGTGTTAGCGGGACTCTTTCCTACGAGCAGTACTTC
TRBD2	NA	TRBV30	TRBJ2-5	CAWSVLAGGRTQYF	TGTGCCTGGAGTGTTCTAGCGGGAGGCAGGACCCAGTACTTC